A single sample gave rise to the 18 T cell receptor beta chains below, sequenced in a study of blood T cell repertoires in COVID-19. Only in-frame clones appear in the TCRdb table, and some are missing; sequencing was by immunoSEQ multiplex PCR. Of around 80,000 clones detected, roughly 80% appear once; the ten largest clones hold about 13%. The sample was peripheral blood. These receptors came from a man aged 50-60 years with COVID-19, enrolled during active disease.

J is TRBJ2-5 and V is TRBV7-2; weak D call: TRBD2 (6 bases). Trimming cost V 4 bases and J 7 bases, with 13 bases left between them. This CDR3 spans 13 amino acids. CDR1 and CDR2 (germline): SGHTA, FQGNSA. The CDR3 DNA is TGTGCCAGCAGCTCCCAGCGGGCGGGGACCCAGTACTTC. Protein: CASSSQRAGTQYF.

The chain employs TRBV4-1 and TRBJ1-2; D is ambiguous. V was trimmed by 1 base and J by 7 bases, leaving 13 bases between them. The CDR3 spans 14 residues. Germline assignment: CDR1 MGHRA and CDR2 YSYEKL. The CDR3 loop reads CASSQGGGNGGYTF. The DNA for the CDR3 is TGCGCCAGCAGCCAAGGGGGAGGGAATGGTGGCTACACCTTC.

The J gene is TRBJ1-3, the V gene TRBV12-3 or TRBV12-4; a possible D gene is TRBD1 (6 bases). The CDR3 length is 13 residues. V lost 5 bases and J 4 bases, leaving 9 bases between the germline ends. The CDR3 is CASSQGQGNTIYF. The CDR3 bases are TGTGCCAGCAGTCAAGGACAGGGAAACACCATATATTTT.

V is TRBV5-1 and J is TRBJ2-5; 7 bases match TRBD1. Germline V lookup: CDR1 SGHRS, CDR2 YFSETQ. Losses at the gene ends were 2 bases for V and 5 bases for J; bases not matched to a gene: 3. The CDR3 totals 13 residues. This CDR3 is CASSLGGGETQYF. In nucleotides, the CDR3 is TGCGCCAGCAGCTTAGGGGGCGGGGAGACCCAGTACTTC.

With respect to this clone: The junction departs from the called germline gene at one end, perhaps through a read error. This chain uses TRBV7-7 with TRBJ2-1; TRBD2 might be the D (7 bases). Germline V gene sequence: CDR1 SSHAT, CDR2 FNYEAQ (reference sequence). The CDR3 covers 15 residues. CDR3 amino acids: CASSPGVGGGNEQFF. In DNA, the CDR3 is TGTGCTAGCAGCCCTGGGGTAGGGGGGGGCAATGAGCAGTTCTTC.

The chain is built from TRBV6-1 and TRBJ1-5; 9 bases are a match to TRBD1. V trimming: 1 base; J trimming: 5 bases; junction bases outside the gene matches: 6. The CDR3 loop spans 16 amino acids. Germline CDR1 and CDR2: MNHNS and SASEGT. The CDR3 DNA is TGTGCCAGCAGTGAAGTGCCGGGACAGGGTGATCAGCCCCAGCATTTT. Translating gives CASSEVPGQGDQPQHF.

This clone was seen a handful of times. The chain uses TRBV28 and TRBJ2-3; the match to TRBD2 covers 8 bases. Germline V gene lookup returns CDR1 MDHEN and CDR2 SYDVKM. This CDR3 region has 15 residues. With V trimmed by 6 bases and J by 4 bases, 9 bases remained unmatched. The chain's CDR3 is CASRLAGRGADTQYF. The CDR3 nucleotides are TGTGCCAGCAGATTAGCGGGGAGGGGTGCAGATACGCAGTATTTT.

This chain uses TRBV10-3 with TRBJ2-2; 10 bases align to TRBD1. The CDR3 runs to 14 residues. V was pared by 9 bases and J by 5 bases, with 6 bases of the junction left unmatched. Germline loops: CDR1 ENHRY, CDR2 SYGVKD. The CDR3 spells CAIHSDRGTGELFF. The CDR3 DNA follows: TGTGCCATACACTCGGACAGGGGGACCGGGGAGCTGTTTTTT.

The chain is built from TRBV5-1 and TRBJ2-1, with 8 bases that match TRBD2. The ends lost 0 bases at V and 9 bases at J; junction bases unmatched: 5. The CDR3 is 14 residues long. Germline loops: CDR1 SGHRS, CDR2 YFSETQ. CDR3 in DNA: TGCGCCAGCAGCTTGGAGGGGACTAGTCGTGAGCAGTTCTTC. Its translation is CASSLEGTSREQFF.

This clone was detected a few times. The chain links TRBV6-5 to TRBJ2-5, with a possible D match to TRBD1 (6 bases). V lost 2 bases to trimming and J lost 7 bases, with 11 bases between them. This CDR3 has 13 amino acids. Germline CDR1 MNHEY, CDR2 SVGAGI. In DNA form, the CDR3 reads TGTGCCAGCAGTTACGCAGGGGTAGGGACCCAGTACTTC. It is translated as CASSYAGVGTQYF.

The chain employs TRBV6-5 and TRBJ1-5, with D hard to call. Per germline, CDR1 MNHEY and CDR2 SVGAGI. V was clipped by 6 bases and J by 0 bases, with 6 bases between them. The CDR3 length is 13 residues. CDR3 amino acids: CASREGSNQPQHF. The CDR3 DNA reads as TGTGCCAGCAGAGAGGGTAGCAATCAGCCCCAGCATTTT.

The CDR3 DNA reads as TGTGCCAGCAGCTTAGGGGGCTACGAGCAGTACTTC. Encoded protein: CASSLGGYEQYF. The chain has TRBV5-5 and TRBJ2-7; D perhaps matches TRBD1 (6 bases). CDR3 length: 12 residues. The germline V gene has CDR1 SGHKS and CDR2 YYEKEE (reference sequence). Trimming took off 2 bases at V and 3 bases at J, with 6 bases between the two ends.

The sample holds a few counts of this clone. This chain uses TRBV6-6 with TRBJ1-2; maybe TRBD1 (6 bases). The germline CDR1 and CDR2 sequences are MNHNY and SVGAGI (reference sequence). V was trimmed by 7 bases and J by 1 base, leaving 19 bases between them. This CDR3 is 16 amino acids long. The CDR3 loop is CASTNQRGRDNYGYTF. In DNA, the CDR3 is TGTGCCAGCACCAACCAGAGGGGGAGGGATAACTATGGCTACACCTTC.

This clone was observed a few times. The chain carries TRBV5-5 and TRBJ2-6; 9 bases are a match to TRBD2. Germline trimming cut 4 bases from V and 0 bases from J; bases unmatched to any gene: 11. The CDR3 is 19 residues long. In germline, CDR1 is SGHKS, CDR2 YYEKEE (reference sequence). CDR3 in DNA: TGTGCCAGCAGCCCCAGACTAGCGGAGGCCCACTCTGGGGCCAACGTCCTGACTTTC. It is translated as CASSPRLAEAHSGANVLTF.

J is TRBJ2-2 and V is TRBV29-1; 7 nucleotides align to TRBD1. This CDR3 region has 13 residues. Germline assignment: CDR1 SQVTM and CDR2 ANQGSEA. V trimming: 7 bases; J trimming: 0 bases; junction bases outside the gene matches: 2. DNA of the CDR3: TGCAGCGCAGGGACAGCGAACACCGGGGAGCTGTTTTTT. Translated, it gives CSAGTANTGELFF.

This clone was recorded once. The rearrangement uses TRBV28 and TRBJ2-7; 13 bases map to TRBD2. From germline, CDR1 is MDHEN and CDR2 SYDVKM. The CDR3 runs to 15 residues. After removal of 6 bases from V and 4 bases from J, the junction contained 6 bases not matched to a gene. In nucleotides, the CDR3 is TGTGCCAGCAGGAGGACTAGCGGGAGCTTGTACGAGCAGTACTTC. This codes for CASRRTSGSLYEQYF.

The J gene is TRBJ1-2, the V gene TRBV27, with TRBD1 matching 7 bases. This CDR3 has 13 residues. Germline CDR1 and CDR2: MNHEY and SMNVEV (reference sequence). The V gene end was trimmed by 7 bases and the J gene end by 7 bases; junction bases not matched to a gene: 9. The CDR3 sequence: CASTAGTDGGYTF. CDR3 DNA sequence: TGTGCCAGCACAGCCGGGACAGATGGTGGCTACACCTTC.

The J gene is TRBJ1-4, the V gene TRBV7-6, with 8 bases identical to TRBD1. The CDR3 loop spans 14 amino acids. V lost 1 base and J lost 5; bases outside the gene matches: 0. CDR1 is SGHVS, CDR2 FNYEAQ, per germline. CDR3 sequence reads: CASSLGQGNEKLFF. The CDR3 bases are TGTGCCAGCAGCTTAGGACAGGGGAATGAAAAACTGTTTTTT.